The T cell receptor beta chain described here comes from a study of T cell responses to AZD1222 COVID-19 vaccine. Broader study findings: There were mostly white British donors and more females than males, and clonal diversity was possibly underestimated. Only a handful of AZD1222 recipients were seropositive at baseline.

Germline lookup yields CDR1 MNHNS and CDR2 SASEGT. V lost 2 bases and J lost 0, with 10 bases in between. The CDR3 spans 16 residues. Sequenced by immunoSEQ multiplex PCR; TCRdb stores in-frame clones only, minus some. The data contain around 150,000 clones, 80% to 95% of them singletons. To note about this clone: The antigen remains unidentified.

The TCR originated in an adult who received the AZD1222 COVID-19 vaccine. This chain links TRBV6-1 with TRBJ2-2; D unresolved. The material sequenced was peripheral blood, taken 28 days after the second AZD1222 dose. The CDR3 loop is CASSELNLPNTGELFF. The CDR3 DNA sequence: TGTGCCAGCAGTGAACTTAACTTACCGAACACCGGGGAGCTGTTTTTT.